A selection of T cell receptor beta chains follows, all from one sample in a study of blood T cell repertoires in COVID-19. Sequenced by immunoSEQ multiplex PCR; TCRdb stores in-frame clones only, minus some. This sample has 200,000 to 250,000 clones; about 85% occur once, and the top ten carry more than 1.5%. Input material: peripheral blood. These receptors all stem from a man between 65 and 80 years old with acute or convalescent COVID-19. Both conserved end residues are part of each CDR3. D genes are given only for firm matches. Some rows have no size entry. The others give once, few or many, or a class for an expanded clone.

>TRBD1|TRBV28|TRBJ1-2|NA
CASNLGAGGLNYGYTF
TGTGCCAGCAACCTGGGGGCAGGGGGCCTCAACTATGGCTACACCTTC
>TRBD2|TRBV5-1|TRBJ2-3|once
CASSATSGMDTQYF
TGCGCCAGCAGCGCGACTAGCGGGATGGATACGCAGTATTTT
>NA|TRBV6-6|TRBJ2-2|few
CASRLGLAANTGELFF
TGTGCCAGCAGACTCGGACTCGCCGCGAACACCGGGGAGCTGTTTTTT
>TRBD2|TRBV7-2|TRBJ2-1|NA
CASSLVGRGTSGRREQFF
TGTGCCAGCAGCTTAGTAGGGAGAGGGACTAGCGGGAGGCGTGAGCAGTTCTTC
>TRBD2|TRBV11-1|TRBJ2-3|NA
CASSSTSGRPGDTQYF
TGTGCCAGCAGCTCGACTAGCGGGAGGCCCGGAGATACGCAGTATTTT
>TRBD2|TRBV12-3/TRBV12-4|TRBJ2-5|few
CASSLSGMETQYF
TGTGCCAGCAGCCTTAGCGGGATGGAGACCCAGTACTTC
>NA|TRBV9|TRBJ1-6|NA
CASSVGSGGNSPLHF
TGTGCCAGCAGCGTAGGTTCAGGTGGAAATTCACCCCTCCACTTT
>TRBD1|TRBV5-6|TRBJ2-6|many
CASSPTGAGANVLTF
TGTGCCAGCAGCCCGACAGGGGCCGGGGCCAACGTCCTGACTTTC
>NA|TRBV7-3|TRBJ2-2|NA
CASSSGELLNTGELFF
TGTGCCAGCAGCTCAGGGGAGCTCCTGAACACCGGGGAGCTGTTTTTT
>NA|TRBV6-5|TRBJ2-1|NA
CASSLSGNNEQFF
TGTGCCAGCAGTTTGTCGGGGAACAATGAGCAGTTCTTC
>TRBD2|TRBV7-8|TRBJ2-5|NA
CASIEFGASGSRETQYF
TGTGCCAGCATCGAATTTGGAGCTAGCGGGTCTAGGGAGACCCAGTACTTC
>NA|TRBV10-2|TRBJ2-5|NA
CASSEGRVVETQYF
TGCGCCAGCAGTGAGGGCAGGGTAGTCGAGACCCAGTACTTC
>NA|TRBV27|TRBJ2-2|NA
CATRDSNTGELFF
TGTGCCACCCGGGACTCTAACACCGGGGAGCTGTTTTTT
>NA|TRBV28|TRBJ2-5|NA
CASSTTFGTQYF
TGTGCCAGCAGCACCACTTTCGGGACCCAGTACTTC
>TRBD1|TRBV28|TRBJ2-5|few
CASSPGQLRETQYF
TGTGCCAGCAGTCCGGGACAGTTGCGAGAGACCCAGTACTTC
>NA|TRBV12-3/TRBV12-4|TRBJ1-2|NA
CASSLARDRGYTF
TGTGCCAGCAGTTTAGCGAGGGATCGAGGCTACACCTTC
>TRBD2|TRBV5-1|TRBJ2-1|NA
CASSFDALAGNEQFF
TGCGCCAGCAGCTTCGACGCCCTAGCGGGGAATGAGCAGTTCTTC